The 26 T cell receptor beta chains reported below all come from one sample, sequenced in a study of identical twins (dated by TCRdb to about 2016). The library was built by means of 5' RACE. The sequencer listed for this sample is Illumina HiSeq 2000. TCRdb handled the public reads itself, with Q25 trimming in fastp and clone calling in MiXCR, and kept productive beta chains. Here each entry gathers all rows of one CDR3 protein and keeps the most common genes and DNA. This sample lists around 1.7 million distinct CDR3 sequences; under 35% were detected once. 0.25% to 0.3% of the sample rests with the top ten. The sample comprised cord blood. The source is a newborn girl in good health.

This chain links TRBV27 with TRBJ2-3; the D gene is possibly TRBD1 (6 bases). The CDR3 length is 14 residues. With 3 bases removed from V and 5 bases from J, the gap between germline ends came to 12 bases. Germline V gene data show CDR1 as MNHEY and CDR2 as SMNVEV (reference sequence). The CDR3 sequence is CASSFYTGKDTQYF. The CDR3 DNA sequence: TGTGCCAGCAGTTTTTATACAGGGAAAGATACGCAGTATTTT.

The V call is TRBV7-2, the J call TRBJ2-1; D unresolved. Germline lookup yields CDR1 SGHTA and CDR2 FQGNSA. The V end lost 0 bases, the J end lost 5 bases, and 14 bases lay between the germline ends. The CDR3 loop spans 16 amino acids. DNA of the CDR3: TGTGCCAGCAGCTTAGCGCTTGGTCAGGCTAACAATGAGCAGTTCTTC. Translation: CASSLALGQANNEQFF.

The genes are TRBV4-1 and TRBJ1-6, with D unclear. Trimming removed 1 base at V and 4 bases at J, with 11 bases between. Per germline, CDR1 MGHRA and CDR2 YSYEKL. This CDR3 region has 16 residues. Written as DNA, the CDR3 is TGCGCCAGCAGCCAAGTACGGCAGGTTTATAATTCACCCCTCCACTTT. As protein: CASSQVRQVYNSPLHF.

This chain uses TRBV20-1 with TRBJ1-2; D may be TRBD1 (6 bases). This CDR3 spans 14 amino acids. From germline, CDR1 is DFQATT and CDR2 SNEGSKA (reference sequence). V lost 5 bases and J 1 base, leaving 14 bases between the germline ends. The DNA of the CDR3 is TGCAGTGCTCCCCGCGGACAGATTAACTATGGCTACACCTTC. Translated, it gives CSAPRGQINYGYTF.

The chain links TRBV20-1 to TRBJ2-1, with 7 bases identical to TRBD2. The germline V gene encodes CDR1 DFQATT and CDR2 SNEGSKA (reference sequence). V lost 3 bases, J lost 8 bases, and 10 bases stayed unmatched. This CDR3 region has 14 residues. This chain's CDR3 is CSASLSGKGYEQFF. CDR3 DNA sequence: TGCAGTGCTAGTTTAAGCGGGAAAGGATATGAGCAGTTCTTC.

The chain's CDR3 is CSARDLAIGNTGELFF. The CDR3, as DNA: TGCAGTGCTAGAGATCTGGCTATCGGTAACACCGGGGAGCTGTTTTTT. This chain links TRBV20-1 with TRBJ2-2; D call uncertain. The V gene lost 0 bases and the J gene lost 2 bases, with 13 bases spanning the gap. Per germline, CDR1 DFQATT and CDR2 SNEGSKA (reference sequence). The CDR3 spans 16 residues.

There are many counts of this clonotype. This sequence joins TRBV3-1 and TRBJ2-5; 13 bases are a match to TRBD2. V trimming: 4 bases; J trimming: 4 bases; junction bases outside the gene matches: 0. CDR3 length: 14 amino acids. The V gene's germline CDR1 is LGHDT and CDR2 YNNKEL (reference sequence). The DNA for the CDR3 is TGTGCCAGCAGCCGGACTAGCGGGAGAGAGACCCAGTACTTC. Translated: CASSRTSGRETQYF.

The chain employs TRBV6-1 and TRBJ1-6; possibly TRBD1 for D (6 bases). Trimming took 6 bases from V and 10 from J, leaving 19 bases between them. Germline V lookup: CDR1 MNHNS, CDR2 SASEGT. This CDR3 is built from 15 residues. The CDR3 loop reads CASSQSGQGRSPLHF. The CDR3 DNA is TGTGCCAGCAGCCAAAGCGGGCAGGGGCGATCACCCCTCCACTTT.

This clonotype was counted ten times or more. The CDR3 loop reads CSGGQANQPQHF. Here the CDR3 DNA reads TGCAGTGGGGGACAGGCCAATCAGCCCCAGCATTTT. The rearrangement links TRBV20-1 to TRBJ1-5; 8 bases line up with TRBD1. The CDR3 has 12 residues. Unmatched junction bases numbered 2, after V lost 7 bases and J lost 3 bases. Germline CDR1 DFQATT, CDR2 SNEGSKA (reference sequence).

The sample holds many counts of this clonotype. The chain links TRBV27 to TRBJ2-3; D is perhaps TRBD2 (6 bases). Germline CDR1 and CDR2: MNHEY and SMNVEV (reference sequence). With 1 base removed from V and 1 base from J, the gap between germline ends came to 9 bases. The CDR3 length is 15 residues. The CDR3 DNA is TGTGCCAGCAGTTTATTCCCTAGCGGCACAGATACGCAGTATTTT. Translated: CASSLFPSGTDTQYF.

This clonotype was seen many times. The chain links TRBV20-1 to TRBJ1-5, with D tentatively TRBD1 (6 bases). Germline V gene sequence: CDR1 DFQATT, CDR2 SNEGSKA (reference sequence). Trimming took 6 bases from V and 6 from J, leaving 15 bases between them. The CDR3 length is 13 residues. The CDR3 here is CSAKTGSGQPQHF. CDR3 in DNA: TGCAGTGCAAAGACAGGTTCGGGTCAGCCCCAGCATTTT.

This chain joins TRBV7-9 and TRBJ2-4; D is ambiguous. The J call could be wrong; TRBJ2-7 is a better fit for the DNA end. CDR1 and CDR2 from the germline V gene are SEHNR and FQNEAQ (reference sequence). The CDR3 has 13 amino acids. Here the CDR3 reads CASSLPLEAEQYF. The CDR3 DNA is TGTGCCAGCAGCTTACCATTAGAAGCCGAGCAGTACTTC.

The rearrangement joins TRBV20-1 to TRBJ2-7; TRBD2 might be the D (6 bases). Trimming cost V 6 bases and J 6 bases, with 12 bases left between them. The CDR3 is 11 amino acids. Germline loops: CDR1 DFQATT, CDR2 SNEGSKA (reference sequence). The CDR3 here is CSARLVLEQYF. CDR3 DNA sequence: TGCAGTGCCAGACTAGTGCTCGAGCAGTACTTC.

The V call is TRBV4-1, the J call TRBJ1-6, with a weak D call TRBD1 (5 bases). CDR3 length equals 14 residues. Between the trimmed V and J ends, which lost 0 bases and 7 bases, there was a span of 7 bases. Germline V gene sequence: CDR1 MGHRA, CDR2 YSYEKL. The CDR3 spells CASSQDRDNSPLHF. The CDR3 DNA reads as TGCGCCAGCAGCCAAGATCGGGACAATTCACCCCTCCACTTT.

The chain is built from TRBV29-1 and TRBJ2-7, with 8 bases lining up with TRBD2. J lost 0 bases, V lost 6 bases, and 4 bases had no gene match. CDR1 SQVTM and CDR2 ANQGSEA come from the germline V gene. This CDR3 has 13 amino acids. CDR3 residues: CSVGRESSYEQYF. CDR3 nucleotide sequence: TGCAGCGTCGGGAGGGAAAGCTCCTACGAGCAGTACTTC.

This sequence joins TRBV3-1 and TRBJ2-7; TRBD1 matches 7 bases. Germline CDR1 reads LGHDT; CDR2 reads YNNKEL (reference sequence). The CDR3 runs to 16 residues. The trim removed 4 bases at V and 0 bases at J, leaving 9 bases unmatched. The CDR3 DNA reads as TGTGCCAGCAGCCCGAGACAGGGAATGGGCTCCTACGAGCAGTACTTC. It translates to CASSPRQGMGSYEQYF.

In its sample, this clonotype was seen a few times. This chain uses TRBV20-1 with TRBJ1-6; possibly TRBD1 for D (6 bases). The CDR3 has 16 residues. Germline assignment: CDR1 DFQATT and CDR2 SNEGSKA (reference sequence). Trimming pared 2 bases from V and 1 base from J, leaving 12 bases between. CDR3 sequence reads: CSARRGQGSYNSPLHF. The CDR3 DNA reads TGCAGTGCTAGACGCGGGCAGGGGTCCTATAATTCACCCCTCCACTTT.

This clonotype showed up just a few times. V gene TRBV6-1 combines with J gene TRBJ2-4; D might be TRBD2 (6 bases). CDR3 length equals 13 residues. From germline, CDR1 is MNHNS and CDR2 SASEGT. V dropped 7 bases and J dropped 6 bases, with 13 bases sitting between them. The CDR3 DNA follows: TGTGCCAGCACTTGGTTGGAGGGAAACATTCAGTACTTC. Its protein product is CASTWLEGNIQYF.

As to this clonotype: One end of the junction varies from germline; a read error may be responsible. This chain uses TRBV12-3 or TRBV12-4 with TRBJ2-5; the match to TRBD1 covers 11 bases. The length of the CDR3 is 20 residues. CDR3 protein: CASGLVRIRTGGTLWETQYF. CDR3 DNA: TGTGCCAGCGGTTTAGTTAGAATCAGGACAGGGGGCACCTTATGGGAGACCCAGTACTTC.

This chain uses TRBV28 with TRBJ2-5; no clear D. The CDR3 sequence is 13 residues long. CDR1 and CDR2 (germline): MDHEN, SYDVKM. The V and J ends lost 8 bases and 5 bases respectively, with 15 bases between them. The CDR3 sequence is CASLDSNRETQYF. The CDR3 DNA follows: TGTGCCAGCCTCGACTCAAACCGGGAGACCCAGTACTTC.

V usage is TRBV15 and J usage is TRBJ2-5; D gene unclear. V was pared by 1 base and J by 5 bases, with 8 bases between. The CDR3 sequence is 13 residues long. The germline CDR1 and CDR2 sequences are LNHNV and YYDKDF (reference sequence). CDR3 DNA: TGTGCCACCAGCAGAGCCCCAGAGGAGACCCAGTACTTC. Its protein is CATSRAPEETQYF. The full variable domain, in which reference TRBV15 and TRBJ2-5 provide the parts outside the CDR3, is DAMVIQNPRYQVTQFGKPVTLSCSQTLNHNVMYWYQQKSSQAPKLLFHYYDKDFNNEADTPDNFQSRRPNTSFCFLDIRSPGLGDTAMYLCATSRAPEETQYFGPGTRLLVL.

This clonotype occurred once. The gene calls are TRBV3-1 and TRBJ2-1, with D uncertain. CDR3 length: 14 amino acids. V was clipped by 0 bases and J by 6 bases, with 9 bases between them. Germline lookup yields CDR1 LGHDT and CDR2 YNNKEL (reference sequence). The CDR3 sequence is CASSQEYPLNEQFF. In DNA form, the CDR3 reads TGTGCCAGCAGCCAAGAGTACCCCCTCAATGAGCAGTTCTTC.

This clonotype has more than one count but fewer than ten. The CDR3 reads CASRPSGQVFDGYTF. CDR3 sequence (DNA): TGTGCCAGCAGGCCCTCGGGACAGGTTTTCGATGGCTACACCTTC. The rearrangement links TRBV6-1 to TRBJ1-2; 8 bases map to TRBD1. CDR1 MNHNS and CDR2 SASEGT come from the germline V gene. The CDR3 loop spans 15 amino acids. V gave up 6 bases and J gave up 6 bases; unmatched junction bases: 12.

This clonotype was detected only a few times. The V and J genes are TRBV4-1 and TRBJ1-1, with D possibly matching TRBD1 (5 bases). Germline values: CDR1 MGHRA, CDR2 YSYEKL. This CDR3 contains 16 residues. The V end was cut by 1 base, the J end by 3 bases, with 15 bases between. Written as DNA, the CDR3 is TGCGCCAGCAGCCAAGCTAAGGGACTTCTGGACACTGAAGCTTTCTTT. Encoded protein: CASSQAKGLLDTEAFF.

This clonotype showed up just a few times. The chain employs TRBV6-1 and TRBJ1-4, with TRBD1 matching over 7 bases. CDR3 length: 14 residues. Germline CDR1 reads MNHNS; CDR2 reads SASEGT. Trimming cost V 6 bases and J 7 bases; bases outside gene matches: 8. The CDR3 coding sequence is TGTGCCAGCAGGCGAGAGGGGGCGGGTGAAAAACTGTTTTTT. Translated: CASRREGAGEKLFF.

The chain carries TRBV10-3 and TRBJ1-1, with D unresolved. V lost 4 bases and J 1 base, leaving 10 bases between the germline ends. CDR1 is ENHRY, CDR2 SYGVKD, per germline. The CDR3 contains 14 residues. The CDR3 DNA reads TGTGCCATCAGTGGGCCGGGTGCGAACACTGAAGCTTTCTTT. Translation gives CAISGPGANTEAFF.